The clone carrying this TCR beta chain was counted at least ten times. The CDR3 has 14 amino acids. Trimming removed 3 bases at V and 1 base at J, with 10 bases between. CDR1 SGHRS and CDR2 YFSETQ come from the germline V gene. This sample was taken from a study of prognosis after radiotherapy for stage I lung cancer. From genomic DNA, two-round multiplex PCR was used to amplify TCR beta CDR3. First-round PCR used primers specific to each TRBV and TRBJ gene. TCRdb reprocessed the multiplex PCR reads via MiXCR and lists one record per CDR3 protein. The sample records nearly 25,000 distinct CDR3 sequences, about 34% being singletons.

The chain couples TRBV5-1 to TRBJ1-1; D gene ambiguous. The sample in question was PBMCs, obtained before or after stereotactic body radiation therapy (not recorded which). The sequence was obtained from a donor of 50 years or more with non-small cell lung cancer. CDR3 coding DNA: TGCGCCAGCAGCTCGCATACATCGAACACTGAAGCTTTCTTT. It yields the protein CASSSHTSNTEAFF.